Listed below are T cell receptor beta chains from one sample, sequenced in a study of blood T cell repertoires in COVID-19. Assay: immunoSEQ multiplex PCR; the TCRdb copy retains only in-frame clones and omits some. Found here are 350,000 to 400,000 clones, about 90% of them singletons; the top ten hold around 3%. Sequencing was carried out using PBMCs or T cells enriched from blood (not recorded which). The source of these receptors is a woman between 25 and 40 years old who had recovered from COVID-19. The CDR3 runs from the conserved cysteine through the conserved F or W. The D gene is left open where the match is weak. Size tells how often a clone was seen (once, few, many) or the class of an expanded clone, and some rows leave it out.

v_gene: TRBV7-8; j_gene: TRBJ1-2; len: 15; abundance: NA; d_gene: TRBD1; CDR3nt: TGTGCCAGCAGCCCTCGACAGGGCCGTAGCTATGGCTACACCTTC; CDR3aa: CASSPRQGRSYGYTF
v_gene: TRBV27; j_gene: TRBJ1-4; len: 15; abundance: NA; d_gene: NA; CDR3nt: TGTGCCAGCAGACCTCAGGGGCCCAACAGCGAAAAACTGTTTTTT; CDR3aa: CASRPQGPNSEKLFF
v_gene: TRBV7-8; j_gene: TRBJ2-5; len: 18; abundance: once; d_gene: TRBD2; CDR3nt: TGTGCCAGCAGCTTAGTGGGGCGGGGGAGAGATCGGTGGGGGACCCAGTACTTC; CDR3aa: CASSLVGRGRDRWGTQYF
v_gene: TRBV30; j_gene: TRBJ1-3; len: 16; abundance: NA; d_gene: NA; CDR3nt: TGTGCCTGGAGTGTACATAGCGGCCTATCTGGAAACACCATATATTTT; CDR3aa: CAWSVHSGLSGNTIYF
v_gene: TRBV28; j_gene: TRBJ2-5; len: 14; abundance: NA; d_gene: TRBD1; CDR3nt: TGTGCCAGCAGTTCGGGACAGGGAGGACAGACCCAGTACTTC; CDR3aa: CASSSGQGGQTQYF
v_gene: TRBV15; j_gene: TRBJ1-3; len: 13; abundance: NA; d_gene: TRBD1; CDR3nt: TGTGCCACCAGCAGACAGGGGGCTAACACCATATATTTT; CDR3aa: CATSRQGANTIYF
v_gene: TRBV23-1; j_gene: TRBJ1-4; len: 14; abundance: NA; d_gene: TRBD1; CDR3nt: TGCGCCAGCAGTATGGGGGACAGGGATGAAAAACTGTTTTTT; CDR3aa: CASSMGDRDEKLFF
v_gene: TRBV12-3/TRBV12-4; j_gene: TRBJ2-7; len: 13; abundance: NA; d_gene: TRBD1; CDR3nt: TGTGCCAGTAGACAGGGGGAGTCCTACGAGCAGTACTTC; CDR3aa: CASRQGESYEQYF
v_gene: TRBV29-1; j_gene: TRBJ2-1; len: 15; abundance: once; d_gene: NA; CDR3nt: TGCAGCGTTGCCGCCCGGGGGAGCTCCTACAATGAGCAGTTCTTC; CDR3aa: CSVAARGSSYNEQFF
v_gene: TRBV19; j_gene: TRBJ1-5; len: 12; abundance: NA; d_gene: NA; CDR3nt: TGTGCCAGTAGTCGGGGAAATCAGCCCCAGCATTTT; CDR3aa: CASSRGNQPQHF
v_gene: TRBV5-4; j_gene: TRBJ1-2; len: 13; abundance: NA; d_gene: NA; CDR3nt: TGTGCCAGCAGCTTGCCCATGGGGAGGGGCTACACCTTC; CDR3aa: CASSLPMGRGYTF
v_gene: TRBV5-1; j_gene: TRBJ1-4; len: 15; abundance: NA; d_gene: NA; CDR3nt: TGCGCCAGCAGCTTTTTGGGCGTAACTAATGAAAAACTGTTTTTT; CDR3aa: CASSFLGVTNEKLFF
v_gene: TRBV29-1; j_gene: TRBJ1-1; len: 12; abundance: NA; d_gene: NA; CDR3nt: TGCAGCGTTGTGGGGGCGAACACTGAAGCTTTCTTT; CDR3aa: CSVVGANTEAFF
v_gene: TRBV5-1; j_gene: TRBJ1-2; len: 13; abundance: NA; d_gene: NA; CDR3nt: TGCGCCAGCAGCTTAACAGGGTCTAGCGGCTACACCTTC; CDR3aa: CASSLTGSSGYTF
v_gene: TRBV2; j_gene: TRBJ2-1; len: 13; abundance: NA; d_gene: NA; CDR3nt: TGTGCCAGCATAGGCGGGGAGTACAATGAGCAGTTCTTC; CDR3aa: CASIGGEYNEQFF
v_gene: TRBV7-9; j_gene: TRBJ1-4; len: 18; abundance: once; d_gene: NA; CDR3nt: TGTGCCAGCAGCTCTAGTACTTTTTTTGCGGCTTATAATGAAAAACTGTTTTTT; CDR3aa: CASSSSTFFAAYNEKLFF
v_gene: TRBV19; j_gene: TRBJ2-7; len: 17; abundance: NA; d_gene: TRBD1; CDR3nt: TGTGCCAGTAGTCCCCCAAGGATGACAGGGGGCGTTTACGAGCAGTACTTC; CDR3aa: CASSPPRMTGGVYEQYF
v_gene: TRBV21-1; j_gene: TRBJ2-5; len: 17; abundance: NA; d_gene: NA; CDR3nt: TGTGCCAGCAGCAAAGCAGAATTCAGCGGGGGGGCAGAGACCCAGTACTTC; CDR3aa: CASSKAEFSGGAETQYF
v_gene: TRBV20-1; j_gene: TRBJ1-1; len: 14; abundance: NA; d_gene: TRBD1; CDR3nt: TGCAGTGCTAGTCTCCCGTGGACAGGGGGGGACGCTTTCTTT; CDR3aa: CSASLPWTGGDAFF
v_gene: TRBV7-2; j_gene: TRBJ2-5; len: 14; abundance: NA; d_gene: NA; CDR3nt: TGTGCCAGCAGCCTGATAGTAGACCAAGAGACCCAGTACTTC; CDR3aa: CASSLIVDQETQYF
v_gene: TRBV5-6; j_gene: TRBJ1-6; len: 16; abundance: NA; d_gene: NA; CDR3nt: TGTGCCAGCAGCTTTTGGGGGCAGGCCGCAAATTCACCCCTCCACTTT; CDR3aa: CASSFWGQAANSPLHF
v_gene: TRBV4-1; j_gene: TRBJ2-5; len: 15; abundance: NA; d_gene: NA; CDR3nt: TGCGCCAGCAGCCCCCACCCCCGGGACCAAGAGACCCAGTACTTC; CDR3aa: CASSPHPRDQETQYF
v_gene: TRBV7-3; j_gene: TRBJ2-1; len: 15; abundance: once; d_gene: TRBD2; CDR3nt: TGTGCCAGCAGCTTCTTAGCGGGGGCCTACAATGAGCAGTTCTTC; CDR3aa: CASSFLAGAYNEQFF
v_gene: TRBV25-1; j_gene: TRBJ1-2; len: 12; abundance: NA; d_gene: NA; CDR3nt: TGTGCCAGCAGTGAATGGGTCGGGGGCTACACCTTC; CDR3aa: CASSEWVGGYTF
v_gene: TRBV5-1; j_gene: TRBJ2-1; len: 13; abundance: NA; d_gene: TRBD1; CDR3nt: TGCGCCAGCAGCGGGACAGGCGTCGGTGAGCAGTTCTTC; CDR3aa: CASSGTGVGEQFF
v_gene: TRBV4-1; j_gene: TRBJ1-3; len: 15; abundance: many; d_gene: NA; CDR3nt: TGCGCCAGCAGCTTCGACAGCCCCTCTGGAAACACCATATATTTT; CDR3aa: CASSFDSPSGNTIYF
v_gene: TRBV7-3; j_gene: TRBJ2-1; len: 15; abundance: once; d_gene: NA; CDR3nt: TGTGCCAGCAGCTTAACCAGCGGGTTGTTCAATGAGCAGTTCTTC; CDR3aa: CASSLTSGLFNEQFF
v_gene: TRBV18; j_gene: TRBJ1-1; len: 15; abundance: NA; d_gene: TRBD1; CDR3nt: TGTGCCAGCTCACCCAAGACAGGGGTGAACACTGAAGCTTTCTTT; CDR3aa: CASSPKTGVNTEAFF
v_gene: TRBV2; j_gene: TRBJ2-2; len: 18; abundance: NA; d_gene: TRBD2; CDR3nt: TGTGCCAGCAGTGAAAGACTAGCGGGCGGGAGAGCTCCCGGGGAGCTGTTTTTT; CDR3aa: CASSERLAGGRAPGELFF